What follows is one TCR beta chain and its context. The data derive from a study of blood T cell repertoires in COVID-19. Overall study: In each case, the material was cDNA or gDNA derived from T cells, B-cell-depleted T cells, or PBMCs.

Data came from immunoSEQ multiplex PCR; TCRdb stores just in-frame clones and leaves some out. Of 300,000 to 400,000 clones detected, 80% to 90% appear once; the ten largest clones hold 5%. Living in 24 US areas, the participants were between roughly 18 and 89 years of age. Sequenced input: PBMCs or T cells enriched from blood (not recorded which). The sequence derives from a man aged 30 to 39 who had recovered from COVID-19.

In nucleotides, the CDR3 is TGTGCCAGCAGCTCTGGACAGATCTATGGCTACACCTTC. This encodes CASSSGQIYGYTF. The chain joins TRBV6-5 to TRBJ1-2; D is possibly TRBD1 (6 bases). Germline V CDR1 and CDR2: MNHEY, SVGAGI. This CDR3 spans 13 amino acids. V dropped 6 bases and J dropped 4 bases, with 12 bases sitting between them.